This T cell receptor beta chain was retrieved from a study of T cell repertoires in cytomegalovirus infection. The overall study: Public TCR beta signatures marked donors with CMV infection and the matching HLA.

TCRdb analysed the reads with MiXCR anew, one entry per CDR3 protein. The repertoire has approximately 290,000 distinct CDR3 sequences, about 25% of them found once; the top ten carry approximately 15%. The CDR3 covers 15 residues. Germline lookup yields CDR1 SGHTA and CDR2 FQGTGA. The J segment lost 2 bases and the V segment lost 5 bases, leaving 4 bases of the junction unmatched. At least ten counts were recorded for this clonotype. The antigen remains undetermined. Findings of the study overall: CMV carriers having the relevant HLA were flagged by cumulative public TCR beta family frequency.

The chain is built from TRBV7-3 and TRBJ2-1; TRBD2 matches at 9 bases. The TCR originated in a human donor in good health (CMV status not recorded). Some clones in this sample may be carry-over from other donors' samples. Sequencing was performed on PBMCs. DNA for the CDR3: TGTGCCAGCAGCCCTGGACTAGCGACCTACAATGAGCAGTTCTTC. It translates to CASSPGLATYNEQFF. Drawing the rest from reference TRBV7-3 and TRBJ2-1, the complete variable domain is GAGVSQTPSNKVTEKGKYVELRCDPISGHTALYWYRQSLGQGPEFLIYFQGTGAADDSGLPNDRFFAVRPEGSVSTLKIQRTERGDSAVYLCASSPGLATYNEQFFGPGTRLTVL.